Listed below are T cell receptor beta chains from one sample, sequenced in a study of T cells in Graves' hyperthyroidism and ophthalmopathy. From the multiplex PCR reads, TCRdb called clonotypes with MiXCR, one entry per CDR3 protein. This repertoire shows around 700,000 distinct CDR3 sequences, around a sixth found once; its top ten account for 16%. Sequencing input: blood. The receptors shown here come from a woman in her forties or fifties with Graves' hyperthyroidism that later progressed to Graves' ophthalmopathy. CDR3s leave out the opening cysteine and the closing phenylalanine or tryptophan. The order of the fields is CDR3 length, V gene, J gene, CDR3 protein.

12	TRBV9	TRBJ1-1	ASSLQGYNTEAF
12	TRBV3-1	TRBJ1-1	ASSQRQANTEAF
12	TRBV7-6	TRBJ2-3	ASSLLLSADTQY
13	TRBV20-1	TRBJ1-5	SARPGAGENQPQH
13	TRBV19	TRBJ1-2	ASISPGTGGYGYT
12	TRBV28	TRBJ2-5	ASSGMDDQETQY
13	TRBV7-9	TRBJ1-1	ASSYFGQGDTEAF
15	TRBV19	TRBJ1-5	ASSTRGQGTSNQPQH
17	TRBV9	TRBJ2-1	ASSPALAYAGTSPNEQF
12	TRBV6-5	TRBJ2-6	ASSYGGGANVLT
14	TRBV20-1	TRBJ2-3	SAHVWGGGVTDTQY
15	TRBV18	TRBJ1-3	ASSPREGAGSGNTIY
11	TRBV5-6	TRBJ2-1	ASSRRSGRGQF
11	TRBV2	TRBJ2-5	ASTPTGSQTQY
12	TRBV12-3/TRBV12-4	TRBJ2-1	ASSYYREGNEQF
12	TRBV6-5	TRBJ2-2	ASSSWGRTGELF
14	TRBV5-1	TRBJ1-1	ASSLGDRGLVTEAF
13	TRBV6-1	TRBJ2-1	ASSEDVNSYNEQF
12	TRBV7-2	TRBJ1-2	ASSKPTGYYGYT
14	TRBV7-3	TRBJ2-5	ASSDGSQRGQETQY
12	TRBV19	TRBJ2-7	ASSVARDSYEQY
14	TRBV28	TRBJ2-5	ASSLYPGGSQETQY
12	TRBV18	TRBJ1-1	ASSDNLGAGEAF
12	TRBV6-1	TRBJ2-5	ASSGRWQQETQY
12	TRBV20-1	TRBJ1-1	SAIDGTGGTEAF
16	TRBV3-1	TRBJ1-5	ASSQGGLGPDSNQPQH
14	TRBV20-1	TRBJ1-5	SALRPPSGKARPQH
12	TRBV6-1	TRBJ1-5	ASSTGTDNQPQH
13	TRBV9	TRBJ1-6	ASSGGDRRFSPLH
10	TRBV7-2	TRBJ1-2	ASSHRGYGYT
11	TRBV27	TRBJ2-7	ASRDIETYEQY
12	TRBV2	TRBJ1-6	ASGPSSRLLGLH
14	TRBV7-2	TRBJ2-3	ASSLVFGRVGDTQY
13	TRBV12-3/TRBV12-4	TRBJ2-5	ASSLIGTAQETQY
12	TRBV12-3/TRBV12-4	TRBJ1-5	ASSFQGPVKSQH
13	TRBV12-3/TRBV12-4	TRBJ1-1	ASSSTPGFGTEAF
13	TRBV6-1	TRBJ2-7	ASSAGTGAPYEQY
12	TRBV5-1	TRBJ2-1	ASSDGGSPNEQF
14	TRBV4-1	TRBJ2-7	ASSQDPRVPTYEQY
13	TRBV7-2	TRBJ2-4	ASRASGGAVDIQY
15	TRBV6-1	TRBJ2-4	ASSEPDRAKAKNIQY
14	TRBV12-3/TRBV12-4	TRBJ2-3	ASSSRQGGSTDTQY
12	TRBV19	TRBJ1-6	ASRVAGQGQPLH
12	TRBV11-3	TRBJ1-4	ASSYRGGEEKLF
12	TRBV29-1	TRBJ1-1	SVQAAGFSTEAF
12	TRBV6-1	TRBJ2-5	ASTVREGQETQY
13	TRBV12-3/TRBV12-4	TRBJ2-5	ASSATGGVGETQY
13	TRBV29-1	TRBJ1-1	SVPIIGFRDTEAF
13	TRBV13	TRBJ2-2	ASSFGRWNTGELF
12	TRBV5-1	TRBJ1-6	ASSFAAAGSPLH
14	TRBV24-1	TRBJ1-1	ATSDGWGRLHTEAF